This T cell receptor beta chain appears in the sequencing data of a study of vaccination and CD4 T cells after COVID-19. To note about this clonotype: Its specificity is not known.

Cultured CD4+ T cell DNA underwent sequencing with the Oncomine TCR Beta short-read assay. MiXCR was run by TCRdb on the PCR reads, yielding one entry per CDR3 protein. The profile shows almost 7,500 distinct CDR3 sequences, 73% of them singletons. There are 19 residues in the CDR3. Germline V CDR1 and CDR2: KGHDR, SFDVKD. V was pared by 3 bases and J by 4 bases, with 12 bases of the junction left unmatched. Treatment given: approximately 10-day PBMC culture with coronavirus spike peptide pools or control peptides (ViraFEST assay). This chain connects TRBV24-1 to TRBJ2-3; 13 bases fit TRBD2. The source of this sequence is a human donor who had recovered from COVID-19. Sample: CD4+ T cells from blood, cultured in vitro. The CDR3 sequence is CATSDPRRLAGGPPDTQYF. CDR3 nucleotide sequence: TGTGCCACCAGTGATCCCCGTAGACTAGCGGGAGGCCCGCCAGATACGCAGTATTTT.